The present T cell receptor (beta chain) was sequenced within a study of beta chain features in type 1 diabetes. At the level of the study: The study found patients and healthy donors alike in age, gender and cell yields. General study findings and limits: Among all four CD4+ subsets, Type 1 diabetes patients had TCRB CDR3s that were moderately but significantly shorter. VDJ junctions sequenced from type 1 diabetes patients showed fewer insertions and more deletions.

With respect to this clone: Antigen unknown.

Germline values: CDR1 GTSNPN, CDR2 SVGIG (reference sequence). V was shortened by 3 bases and J by 7 bases, with 18 bases between the two germline ends. The CDR3 contains 14 residues. Sequencing targeted expressed TCRB transcripts, as all isolated RNA had been reverse transcribed. Naive, central memory and regulatory T cell samples averaged roughly 3.6 million reads. Profiled with immunoSEQ multiplex PCR; TCRdb holds only in-frame clones, not every one. The sample includes hundreds of thousands of clones, over 10% of them seen just once. The clonotype comes from a man younger than 30 with type 1 diabetes. The rearrangement links TRBV30 to TRBJ1-1; a possible D gene is TRBD1 (6 bases). The specimen was naive CD4+ T cells from blood. CDR3 sequence: CAWSQTLGALEAFF. The CDR3 bases are TGTGCCTGGAGCCAAACACTGGGGGCACTTGAAGCTTTCTTT.